The 6 T cell receptor beta chains below were found in one sample sequenced in a study of blood T cell repertoires in COVID-19. Method: immunoSEQ multiplex PCR; TCRdb's copy keeps in-frame clones and lacks some. This sample carries tens of thousands of clones, 87% of them seen once, and the ten largest clones take roughly 5.7%. Sequencing used peripheral blood. The receptor set was obtained from a man aged 55 to 69 with acute or convalescent COVID-19.

CDR3 sequence reads: CASSARQGEETQYF. The CDR3 DNA reads TGTGCCAGCAGCGCCCGACAGGGGGAAGAGACCCAGTACTTC. The V gene is TRBV9, the J gene TRBJ2-5; 9 nucleotides line up with TRBD1. The CDR3 loop spans 14 amino acids. The V gene's germline CDR1 is SGDLS and CDR2 YYNGEE. The J segment lost 3 bases and the V segment lost 3 bases, leaving 3 bases of the junction unmatched.

The chain uses TRBV13 and TRBJ1-1; 7 bases are shared with TRBD1. V lost 0 bases, J lost 0 bases, and 19 bases stayed unmatched. The length of the CDR3 is 21 residues. CDR1 and CDR2 from the germline V gene are PRHDT and FYEKMQ (reference sequence). In DNA form, the CDR3 reads TGTGCCAGCAGCTTAGGCCCAGGGGGACCCCCCGACAAAAGAATGAACACTGAAGCTTTCTTT. It specifies CASSLGPGGPPDKRMNTEAFF.

The chain is built from TRBV19 and TRBJ1-1; TRBD1 is a possible D gene (5 bases). From germline, CDR1 is LNHDA and CDR2 SQIVND (reference sequence). The V gene lost 6 bases and the J gene lost 3 bases, with 14 bases spanning the gap. The CDR3 loop spans 14 amino acids. DNA for the CDR3: TGTGCCAGTAGACTGGGGGGAAGGGACACTGAAGCTTTCTTT. Residues: CASRLGGRDTEAFF.

The chain is built from TRBV2 and TRBJ1-2; D call uncertain. In germline, CDR1 is SNHLY, CDR2 FYNNEI. The CDR3 covers 14 residues. The V gene lost 4 bases and the J gene lost 7 bases, with 16 bases spanning the gap. The CDR3 bases are TGTGCCAGCAGTGTCAGGCTCCAGGCCACTGGCTACACCTTC. Translating gives CASSVRLQATGYTF. Variable domain in full (rest from reference TRBV2 and TRBJ1-2): EPEVTQTPSHQVTQMGQEVILRCVPISNHLYFYWYRQILGQKVEFLVSFYNNEISEKSEIFDDQFSVERPDGSNFTLKIRSTKLEDSAMYFCASSVRLQATGYTFGSGTRLTVV.

V usage is TRBV7-2 and J usage is TRBJ2-7, with D tentatively TRBD2 (5 bases). Trimming stripped 4 bases from V and 0 bases from J, with 10 bases between. The CDR3 runs 14 residues. Germline V gene data show CDR1 as SGHTA and CDR2 as FQGNSA. The chain's CDR3 is CASSSSGSSYEQYF. The CDR3 DNA sequence: TGTGCCAGCAGCTCCAGCGGCTCCTCCTACGAGCAGTACTTC.

The chain employs TRBV5-1 and TRBJ2-3; weak D call: TRBD1 (5 bases). Trimming stripped 0 bases from V and 1 base from J, with 9 bases between. Germline loops: CDR1 SGHRS, CDR2 YFSETQ. CDR3 size: 15 residues. DNA for the CDR3: TGCGCCAGCAGCTTGGAAGGCAGGGGCACAGATACGCAGTATTTT. Translating it yields CASSLEGRGTDTQYF.